A selection of T cell receptor beta chains follows, all from one sample in a study of T cells in localized non-small cell lung cancer. Data came from immunoSEQ multiplex PCR; TCRdb stores just in-frame clones and leaves some out. The sample holds about 19,000 clones, approximately 80% seen once. The starting material was peripheral blood, obtained before any cancer treatment. These receptors were obtained from a man aged 35 to 70 with stage I lung adenocarcinoma. Each CDR3 is given with its conserved first and last residue. Fields, in order: J gene, D gene, V gene, clone size, CDR3 DNA, CDR3 protein. The D gene is left open where the match is weak. The listing skips clone size in some rows; elsewhere it reads once, few, many or a size class.

j_gene: TRBJ1-5; d_gene: .; v_gene: TRBV28; abundance: few; CDR3nt: TGTGCCAGCAGTCCTCAGGACAATCAGCCCCAGCATTTT; CDR3aa: CASSPQDNQPQHF
j_gene: TRBJ1-4; d_gene: .; v_gene: TRBV27; abundance: .; CDR3nt: TGTGCCAGCAGTTTATCCGCTGGGGAAAAACTGTTTTTT; CDR3aa: CASSLSAGEKLFF
j_gene: TRBJ1-1; d_gene: .; v_gene: TRBV5-1; abundance: .; CDR3nt: TGCGCCAGCAGCTTATCGGTGACTATGAACACTGAAGCTTTCTTT; CDR3aa: CASSLSVTMNTEAFF
j_gene: TRBJ1-5; d_gene: .; v_gene: TRBV23-1; abundance: .; CDR3nt: TGCGCCAGCAGTCAGTGGTCGGGGCAGCCCCAGCATTTT; CDR3aa: CASSQWSGQPQHF
j_gene: TRBJ1-4; d_gene: .; v_gene: TRBV27; abundance: .; CDR3nt: TGTGCCAGCAGTTATGACAGGAGGAATGAAAAACTGTTTTTT; CDR3aa: CASSYDRRNEKLFF
j_gene: TRBJ2-6; d_gene: .; v_gene: TRBV6-6; abundance: .; CDR3nt: TGTGCCAGCAGTTCGGATGGGTGGGCCAACGTCCTGACTTTC; CDR3aa: CASSSDGWANVLTF
j_gene: TRBJ1-2; d_gene: .; v_gene: TRBV27; abundance: few; CDR3nt: TGTGCCAGCAGTTCGGACCTACGGGGACCGGGGGGTGGCTACACCTTC; CDR3aa: CASSSDLRGPGGGYTF
j_gene: TRBJ1-2; d_gene: .; v_gene: TRBV5-1; abundance: .; CDR3nt: TGCGCCAGCAGCTTGATGAGCACAATGGAGGAAGGCTACACCTTC; CDR3aa: CASSLMSTMEEGYTF
j_gene: TRBJ2-7; d_gene: .; v_gene: TRBV15; abundance: .; CDR3nt: TGTGCCACCAGCAGAGATGTTACCGGTGTGAGAGAGCAGTACTTC; CDR3aa: CATSRDVTGVREQYF
j_gene: TRBJ1-1; d_gene: .; v_gene: TRBV18; abundance: few; CDR3nt: TGTGCCAGCTCACCGCTCACAGGGAACACTGAAGCTTTCTTT; CDR3aa: CASSPLTGNTEAFF
j_gene: TRBJ1-1; d_gene: .; v_gene: TRBV29-1; abundance: .; CDR3nt: TGCAGCGTTTGGGCGAACACTGAAGCTTTCTTT; CDR3aa: CSVWANTEAFF
j_gene: TRBJ2-2; d_gene: .; v_gene: TRBV5-1; abundance: .; CDR3nt: TGCGCCAGCAGCTTGGACCTGGGGGGCCAGGGGGAGCTGTTTTTT; CDR3aa: CASSLDLGGQGELFF
j_gene: TRBJ2-1; d_gene: .; v_gene: TRBV7-9; abundance: .; CDR3nt: TGTGCCAGCAGCACCTCGTACGAGCAGTTCTTC; CDR3aa: CASSTSYEQFF
j_gene: TRBJ1-2; d_gene: TRBD1; v_gene: TRBV6-5; abundance: few; CDR3nt: TGTGCCAGCAGTTACTCTACCGGGACAGTCGGTGGCTACACCTTC; CDR3aa: CASSYSTGTVGGYTF
j_gene: TRBJ2-7; d_gene: TRBD2; v_gene: TRBV18; abundance: .; CDR3nt: TGTGCCAGCTCTCCGGGACTAGCGGAAAACTACGAGCAGTACTTC; CDR3aa: CASSPGLAENYEQYF
j_gene: TRBJ2-1; d_gene: TRBD2; v_gene: TRBV11-2; abundance: .; CDR3nt: TGTGCCAGCAACAATGTCGGGGGACTAGCTTACAATGAGCAGTTCTTC; CDR3aa: CASNNVGGLAYNEQFF
j_gene: TRBJ2-3; d_gene: .; v_gene: TRBV6-5; abundance: .; CDR3nt: TGTGCCAGCAGTCCCCGGAGGGTCCACACAGATACGCAGTATTTT; CDR3aa: CASSPRRVHTDTQYF
j_gene: TRBJ2-7; d_gene: .; v_gene: TRBV11-2; abundance: once; CDR3nt: TGTGCCAGCAGCTTACTCCGAGGAGGGATATACGAGCAGTACTTC; CDR3aa: CASSLLRGGIYEQYF
j_gene: TRBJ2-1; d_gene: .; v_gene: TRBV10-3; abundance: .; CDR3nt: TGTGCCATCAGTGAAGGGCTTAGCTCCTACAATGAGCAGTTCTTC; CDR3aa: CAISEGLSSYNEQFF
j_gene: TRBJ2-6; d_gene: TRBD1; v_gene: TRBV9; abundance: .; CDR3nt: TGTGCCAGCAGCCCCCGGGACAGGGGGCCTGGGGCCAACGTCCTGACTTTC; CDR3aa: CASSPRDRGPGANVLTF
j_gene: TRBJ2-5; d_gene: .; v_gene: TRBV5-1; abundance: .; CDR3nt: TGCGCCAGCAGCAGTTTAGCTTCAAGGGGGGAGCAAGAGACCCAGTACTTC; CDR3aa: CASSSLASRGEQETQYF
j_gene: TRBJ2-7; d_gene: .; v_gene: TRBV7-2; abundance: .; CDR3nt: TGTGCCAGCAGCGAACCTGGCGGGTACTCCTACGAGCAGTACTTC; CDR3aa: CASSEPGGYSYEQYF
j_gene: TRBJ2-7; d_gene: .; v_gene: TRBV19; abundance: .; CDR3nt: TGTGCCAGTAGTATAGCCCCCCTTGGCAGTTACGAGCAGTACTTC; CDR3aa: CASSIAPLGSYEQYF
j_gene: TRBJ2-7; d_gene: .; v_gene: TRBV28; abundance: once; CDR3nt: TGTGCCAGCAGGCCCGTTGGGGGGTTATACGAGCAGTACTTC; CDR3aa: CASRPVGGLYEQYF
j_gene: TRBJ1-2; d_gene: TRBD1; v_gene: TRBV5-8; abundance: .; CDR3nt: TGTGCCAGCAGCTTGGCCGGACAGGGCAAGGTCTATGGCTACACCTTC; CDR3aa: CASSLAGQGKVYGYTF
j_gene: TRBJ1-2; d_gene: TRBD1; v_gene: TRBV28; abundance: .; CDR3nt: TGTGCCAGCAGACTACAGGGGGGGAACTATGGCTACACCTTC; CDR3aa: CASRLQGGNYGYTF
j_gene: TRBJ1-1; d_gene: .; v_gene: TRBV5-4; abundance: .; CDR3nt: TGCGCCAGCAGCCAAGACCCGGGACTAACTGAAGCTTTCTTT; CDR3aa: CASSQDPGLTEAFF
j_gene: TRBJ1-1; d_gene: .; v_gene: TRBV6-6; abundance: .; CDR3nt: TGTGCCAGCAGTTACTCGTCGAGCACTGAAGCTTTCTTT; CDR3aa: CASSYSSSTEAFF
j_gene: TRBJ2-5; d_gene: TRBD2; v_gene: TRBV10-1; abundance: few; CDR3nt: TGCGCCAGCAGTGAGTCGACTAGCGGGGGCCAAGAGACCCAGTACTTC; CDR3aa: CASSESTSGGQETQYF
j_gene: TRBJ1-4; d_gene: TRBD1; v_gene: TRBV5-1; abundance: .; CDR3nt: TGCGCCAGCAGCGGAACAGGGGGATTAAGGGAAAAACTGTTTTTT; CDR3aa: CASSGTGGLREKLFF
j_gene: TRBJ2-7; d_gene: .; v_gene: TRBV28; abundance: .; CDR3nt: TGTGCCAGCAGTTCCCCTCGGCAGCTCTACGAGCAGTACTTC; CDR3aa: CASSSPRQLYEQYF
j_gene: TRBJ1-1; d_gene: .; v_gene: TRBV9; abundance: .; CDR3nt: TGTGCCAGCAGCGTAGAATCTACAGGAGTGGCCACTGAAGCTTTCTTT; CDR3aa: CASSVESTGVATEAFF
j_gene: TRBJ1-1; d_gene: .; v_gene: TRBV27; abundance: .; CDR3nt: TGTGCCAGCAGTCCTTCGACCCTGGGGGCTGAAGCTTTCTTT; CDR3aa: CASSPSTLGAEAFF
j_gene: TRBJ1-5; d_gene: .; v_gene: TRBV27; abundance: .; CDR3nt: TGTGCCAGCAGCCTCGCGGGGACCTCCAATCAGCCCCAGCATTTT; CDR3aa: CASSLAGTSNQPQHF
j_gene: TRBJ2-2; d_gene: .; v_gene: TRBV4-2; abundance: .; CDR3nt: TGTGCCAGCAGCCAAGTAGGCACCGGGGAGCTGTTTTTT; CDR3aa: CASSQVGTGELFF
j_gene: TRBJ1-1; d_gene: .; v_gene: TRBV5-1; abundance: .; CDR3nt: TGCGCCAGCAGCCCGGGGACGGCTTACAACACTGAAGCTTTCTTT; CDR3aa: CASSPGTAYNTEAFF
j_gene: TRBJ1-1; d_gene: .; v_gene: TRBV27; abundance: .; CDR3nt: TGTGCCAGCAGTTTATTAAGTAGCACTGAAGCTTTCTTT; CDR3aa: CASSLLSSTEAFF
j_gene: TRBJ2-7; d_gene: .; v_gene: TRBV19; abundance: .; CDR3nt: TGTGCCAGTAGTAACTCCCAAATACAGGGCTACGAGCAGTACTTC; CDR3aa: CASSNSQIQGYEQYF
j_gene: TRBJ2-7; d_gene: .; v_gene: TRBV6-6; abundance: once; CDR3nt: TGTGCCAGCAGTTACGAGATTTCCTACGAGCAGTACTTC; CDR3aa: CASSYEISYEQYF
j_gene: TRBJ2-1; d_gene: .; v_gene: TRBV30; abundance: .; CDR3nt: TGTGCCTGGAGTGGGACTTCCCTCAATGAGCAGTTCTTC; CDR3aa: CAWSGTSLNEQFF
j_gene: TRBJ2-5; d_gene: TRBD2; v_gene: TRBV14; abundance: .; CDR3nt: TGTGCCAGCAGCCAAGATCTAGGGAGGGGAGAGACCCAGTACTTC; CDR3aa: CASSQDLGRGETQYF
j_gene: TRBJ2-2; d_gene: .; v_gene: TRBV6-1; abundance: few; CDR3nt: TGTGCCAGCACCCCCGTCTACGGCGGGGAGCTGTTTTTT; CDR3aa: CASTPVYGGELFF